The rows below give T cell receptor beta chains drawn from one sample of a study of cytomegalovirus exposure and HLA in healthy donors. The table came from immunoSEQ multiplex PCR; TCRdb's copy has only in-frame clones and leaves some out. The repertoire holds over 250,000 clones, with approximately 86% as singletons. Specimen: PBMCs. These receptors all come from a woman aged 25-40 years in good health and CMV-seropositive. Each CDR3 is given with its conserved first and last residue. The order of the fields is clone size, V gene, J gene, D gene, CDR3 protein, CDR3 DNA. D genes are given only for firm matches. Clone size appears in some rows only: once, few, many, or a class for an expanded clone.

>NA|TRBV10-3|TRBJ2-7|TRBD1
CAISEPDRGLAYEQYF
TGTGCCATCAGCGAACCTGACAGGGGGCTCGCCTACGAGCAGTACTTC
>NA|TRBV11-2|TRBJ1-1|NA
CASSGGARAHTEAFF
TGTGCCAGCAGCGGGGGGGCCAGGGCGCACACTGAAGCTTTCTTT
>NA|TRBV19|TRBJ2-2|TRBD2
CASSRASGGSNTGELFF
TGTGCCAGTAGTAGGGCTAGCGGGGGATCGAACACCGGGGAGCTGTTTTTT
>NA|TRBV28|TRBJ1-5|NA
CASTVAGGGNQPQHF
TGTGCCAGCACTGTTGCCGGGGGTGGCAATCAGCCCCAGCATTTT
>once|TRBV28|TRBJ1-5|TRBD1
CASSDRVQPQHF
TGTGCCAGTTCCGACAGGGTTCAGCCCCAGCATTTT
>NA|TRBV18|TRBJ2-2|NA
CASSLRLDQNTGELFF
TGTGCCAGCTCACTTAGACTAGATCAGAACACCGGGGAGCTGTTTTTT
>NA|TRBV28|TRBJ1-1|NA
CASSPLGTVNTEAFF
TGTGCCAGCAGTCCGTTGGGGACGGTGAACACTGAAGCTTTCTTT
>few|TRBV6-4|TRBJ1-5|NA
CASSDSRMCNQPQHF
TGTGCCAGCAGTGACTCGAGAATGTGCAATCAGCCCCAGCATTTT
>NA|TRBV28|TRBJ1-2|NA
CASSLEQGRGYTF
TGTGCCAGCAGTTTAGAGCAGGGTCGAGGCTACACCTTC
>NA|TRBV6-5|TRBJ1-4|NA
CASSLGSPNEKLFF
TGTGCCAGCTCCCTAGGGTCCCCTAATGAAAAACTGTTTTTT
>few|TRBV5-6|TRBJ2-7|TRBD2
CASSGAASGSIRANYEQYF
TGTGCCAGCAGCGGGGCGGCTAGCGGGAGTATCCGTGCGAACTACGAGCAGTACTTC
>once|TRBV7-9|TRBJ2-3|NA
CASSSTSIPDTQYF
TGTGCCAGCAGCTCAACGAGTATTCCCGATACGCAGTATTTT
>once|TRBV7-2|TRBJ1-5|TRBD1
CASSSRTGFNQPQHF
TGTGCCAGCAGCTCCCGGACAGGATTCAATCAGCCCCAGCATTTT
>NA|TRBV7-7|TRBJ2-1|NA
CASSHMRGNEQFF
TGTGCCAGCAGCCATATGAGGGGAAATGAGCAGTTCTTC
>NA|TRBV13|TRBJ1-1|TRBD1
CASSTRDRGISEAFF
TGTGCCAGCAGCACGCGGGACAGGGGAATAAGTGAAGCTTTCTTT